This T cell receptor (beta chain) appears in the sequencing data of a study of beta chain features in type 1 diabetes. In the study overall: Taken together, all samples contributed around 100 million examined sorted cells. Study-level results: VDJ junctions in type 1 diabetes patients carried more deletions and fewer insertions.

All of the isolated RNA was reverse transcribed, so expressed TCRB transcripts were sequenced. TCRdb's table, derived via immunoSEQ multiplex PCR, lists solely in-frame clones and lacks some. The sample records hundreds of thousands of clones, 15% to 17% being singletons. Notes on this clone: Its matching antigen is unknown.

The clonotype originates from a man younger than 30 in good health. Sequencing was done on a sample of naive CD4+ T cells from blood.

In DNA form, the CDR3 reads TGCAGTGCCCCGGGACCTGCTGAAGCTTTCTTT. This codes for CSAPGPAEAFF. This chain uses TRBV20-1 with TRBJ1-1; D possibly corresponds to TRBD1 (5 bases). Trimming left V 6 bases short and J 6 bases short, with 11 bases between. The CDR3 runs to 11 residues. CDR1 and CDR2 from the germline V gene are DFQATT and SNEGSKA (reference sequence).